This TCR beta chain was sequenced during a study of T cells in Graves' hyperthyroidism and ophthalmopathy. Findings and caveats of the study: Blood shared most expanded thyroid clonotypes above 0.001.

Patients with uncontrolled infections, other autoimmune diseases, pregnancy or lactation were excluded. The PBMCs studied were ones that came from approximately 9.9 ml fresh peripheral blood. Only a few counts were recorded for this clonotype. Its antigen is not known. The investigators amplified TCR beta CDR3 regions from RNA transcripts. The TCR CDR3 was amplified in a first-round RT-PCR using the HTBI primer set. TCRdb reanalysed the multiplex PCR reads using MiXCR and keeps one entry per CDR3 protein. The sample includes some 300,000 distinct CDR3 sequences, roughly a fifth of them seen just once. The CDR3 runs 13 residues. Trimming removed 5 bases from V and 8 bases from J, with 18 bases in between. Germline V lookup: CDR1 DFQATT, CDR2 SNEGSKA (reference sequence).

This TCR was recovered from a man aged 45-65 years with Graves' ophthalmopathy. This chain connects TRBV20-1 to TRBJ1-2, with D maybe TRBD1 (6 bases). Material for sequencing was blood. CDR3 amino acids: CSAPRGGPFGYTF. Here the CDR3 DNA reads TGCAGTGCTCCTAGAGGGGGTCCCTTCGGCTACACCTTC.